Each of the 24 T cell receptor beta chains below was sequenced from the same sample in a study of T cells in Graves' hyperthyroidism and ophthalmopathy. The CDR3 regions of TCR beta were amplified from RNA transcripts. First-round RT-PCR targeting the TCR CDR3 was performed with the HTBI primer set. Each CDR3 protein gets one entry after TCRdb re-called the multiplex PCR reads with MiXCR. Of approximately 520,000 distinct CDR3 sequences listed, roughly 20% are singletons. What was sequenced was blood. The receptors were gathered from a man aged 18 to 30 with Graves' hyperthyroidism.

In this sample, this clonotype turned up many times. V usage is TRBV6-1 and J usage is TRBJ2-5, with D tentatively TRBD1 or TRBD2 (5 bases each). Trimming stripped 3 bases from V and 2 bases from J, with 10 bases between. From germline, CDR1 is MNHNS and CDR2 SASEGT. The CDR3 extends over 14 amino acids. The CDR3 region has the DNA TGTGCCAGCAGTGAGCCGGGACGACAAGAGACCCAGTACTTC. Translating gives CASSEPGRQETQYF.

This clonotype was seen at least ten times. V and J are TRBV4-1 and TRBJ1-1; a weak D match, TRBD1 (5 bases). This CDR3 contains 15 residues. Trimming took 6 bases from V and 4 from J, leaving 18 bases between them. Germline V gene data show CDR1 as MGHRA and CDR2 as YSYEKL. Written as DNA, the CDR3 is TGCGCCAGCAGGCCAAGGGGAGGACGGAGCACTGAAGCTTTCTTT. Translating it yields CASRPRGGRSTEAFF.

Ten or more counts support this clonotype. The junction departs from the called germline gene at one end, perhaps through a read error. The chain carries TRBV2 and TRBJ2-5; possible D gene TRBD2, 6 bases. Germline V CDR1 and CDR2: SNHLY, FYNNEI. CDR3 size: 12 residues. CDR3 bases: TGTGCCAGCGGTCTCGACCGGGACTCTTGTCACTTC. As protein: CASGLDRDSCHF.

This clonotype was recorded many times. The rearrangement uses TRBV5-4 and TRBJ2-5; D not resolved. The CDR3 contains 15 residues. The V gene's germline CDR1 is SGHNT and CDR2 YYREEE (reference sequence). V lost 2 bases to trimming and J lost 1 base, with 12 bases between them. CDR3 in amino acids: CASSLSPTPQETQYF. The CDR3 DNA reads TGTGCCAGCAGCTTATCCCCAACCCCCCAAGAGACCCAGTACTTC.

The chain is built from TRBV6-1 and TRBJ1-6, with 9 bases matching TRBD1. Germline V CDR1 and CDR2: MNHNS, SASEGT. J was trimmed by 7 bases and V by 8 bases; bases with no gene match: 3. The CDR3 is made up of 13 amino acids. Written as DNA, the CDR3 is TGTGCCAGCGGGGGGACAGGGAATTCACCCCTCCACTTT. Amino acid sequence: CASGGTGNSPLHF.

This clonotype was observed many times. The chain combines TRBV12-3 or TRBV12-4 with TRBJ2-5; TRBD2 agrees at 9 bases. The CDR3 has 17 amino acids. V lost 5 bases and J lost 5; bases outside the gene matches: 15. Here the CDR3 DNA reads TGTGCCAGCAGTACAAACCCACCGGGACTAGCAACTGAGACCCAGTACTTC. Translated: CASSTNPPGLATETQYF.

This rearrangement joins TRBV30 to TRBJ1-5, with a tentative D call TRBD1 (6 bases). The length of the CDR3 is 13 residues. The germline V and J ends were trimmed by 0 bases and 6 bases, with 9 bases remaining between them. Germline values: CDR1 GTSNPN, CDR2 SVGIG (reference sequence). The CDR3 loop reads CAWSVKGVQPQHF. The CDR3 nucleotides read TGTGCCTGGAGTGTAAAGGGGGTTCAGCCCCAGCATTTT. The complete variable domain, with remaining parts taken from reference TRBV30 and TRBJ1-5, reads SQTIHQWPATLVQPVGSPLSLECTVEGTSNPNLYWYRQAAGRGLQLLFYSVGIGQISSEVPQNLSASRPQDRQFILSSKKLLLSDSGFYLCAWSVKGVQPQHFGDGTRLSIL.

This clonotype was seen many times. The chain has TRBV29-1 and TRBJ2-7; weak D call: TRBD1 (5 bases). Trimming removed 4 bases at V and 1 base at J, with 11 bases between. This CDR3 comprises 13 residues. The germline CDR1 and CDR2 sequences are SQVTM and ANQGSEA. CDR3 DNA: TGCAGCGTTGCGAGGCAGGGTTCCTACGAGCAGTACTTC. Translating gives CSVARQGSYEQYF.

The chain joins TRBV28 to TRBJ1-5; 7 nucleotides align to TRBD1. V was clipped by 2 bases and J by 5 bases; unmatched bases: 9. Germline V gene data show CDR1 as MDHEN and CDR2 as SYDVKM. CDR3 length: 16 residues. The CDR3, as DNA: TGTGCCAGCAGTTTAGGCGTCCGGGACAGCCATCAGCCCCAGCATTTT. Its protein is CASSLGVRDSHQPQHF.

This clonotype was recorded at least ten times. The rearrangement links TRBV28 to TRBJ2-7; D remains unclear. The germline CDR1 and CDR2 sequences are MDHEN and SYDVKM. The CDR3 sequence is 15 residues long. The V end lost 6 bases, the J end lost 0 bases, and 15 bases lay between the germline ends. The CDR3 coding sequence is TGTGCCAGCAGCCCTACGGGTACAAGCTCCTACGAGCAGTACTTC. Protein product: CASSPTGTSSYEQYF.

Ten or more counts support this clonotype. V usage is TRBV6-2 or TRBV6-3 and J usage is TRBJ1-5; D is perhaps TRBD1 (6 bases). V was shortened by 2 bases and J by 5 bases, with 10 bases between the two germline ends. The CDR3 length is 14 residues. The germline gives CDR1 MNHEY, CDR2 SVGEGT. CDR3 in amino acids: CASSYGKGDQPQHF. CDR3 DNA: TGTGCCAGCAGTTACGGCAAGGGGGATCAGCCCCAGCATTTT.

This clonotype occurred many times. The DNA for the CDR3 is TGTGCCAGCGCATCAGGGTTGGGGCCCCAGCATTTT. This translates into CASASGLGPQHF. The chain recombines TRBV12-3 or TRBV12-4 with TRBJ1-5, with D perhaps matching TRBD1 (5 bases). CDR3 length: 12 residues. Trimming took 8 bases from V and 9 from J, leaving 14 bases between them.

This clonotype appeared once. This rearrangement joins TRBV7-8 to TRBJ2-7, with 7 positions matching TRBD2. The V segment lost 6 bases and the J segment 5 bases; nucleotides outside the gene matches: 10. This CDR3 comprises 14 residues. Germline V gives CDR1 SGHVS, CDR2 FQNEAQ. CDR3 sequence: CASSPGTIRHEQYF. As DNA, the CDR3 is TGTGCCAGCAGTCCCGGGACTATTCGACACGAGCAGTACTTC.

The V call is TRBV7-8, the J call TRBJ1-2, with D unresolved. The CDR3 totals 12 residues. V shed 5 bases and J shed 10 bases, with 14 bases lying between them. The germline V gene has CDR1 SGHVS and CDR2 FQNEAQ. CDR3 loop: CASSPVGQSYTF. DNA of the CDR3: TGTGCCAGCAGCCCCGTTGGGCAGTCCTACACCTTC.

The chain joins TRBV6-2 or TRBV6-3 to TRBJ2-7, with 10 bases aligning to TRBD1. The junction had 9 bases not matched to a gene; V was cut back by 6 bases and J by 4 bases. Per the germline V gene, CDR1 is MNHEY and CDR2 is SVGEGT. The CDR3 loop spans 15 amino acids. The CDR3 loop is CASRQGTGVFYEQYF. CDR3 in DNA: TGTGCCAGCAGGCAGGGGACAGGGGTGTTTTACGAGCAGTACTTC.

This clonotype was counted a few times. The chain has TRBV11-2 and TRBJ1-1; TRBD1 is a possible D gene (5 bases). CDR3 size: 12 residues. Trimming pared 4 bases from V and 7 bases from J, leaving 10 bases between. CDR1 and CDR2 from the germline V gene are SGHAT and FQNNGV. The CDR3, as DNA: TGTGCCAGCAGCTCGAGGGACTTTGAAGCTTTCTTT. As protein: CASSSRDFEAFF. Filled out from reference TRBV11-2 and TRBJ1-1, the complete variable domain reads EAGVAQSPRYKIIEKRQSVAFWCNPISGHATLYWYQQILGQGPKLLIQFQNNGVVDDSQLPKDRFSAERLKGVDSTLKIQPAKLEDSAVYLCASSSRDFEAFFGQGTRLTVV.

This clonotype was seen a handful of times. V and J are TRBV4-1 and TRBJ1-2; possibly TRBD1 for D (6 bases). The CDR3 runs to 16 residues. Per germline, CDR1 MGHRA and CDR2 YSYEKL. The V end was cut by 0 bases, the J end by 4 bases, with 15 bases between. CDR3 protein: CASSQDGGGLGYGYTF. DNA for the CDR3: TGCGCCAGCAGCCAAGATGGGGGGGGGCTTGGCTATGGCTACACCTTC.

Many counts were recorded for this clonotype. The V gene is TRBV7-8, the J gene TRBJ2-3; possibly TRBD1 or TRBD2 for D (5 bases each). Germline CDR1 and CDR2: SGHVS and FQNEAQ. Trimming stripped 5 bases from V and 2 bases from J, with 14 bases between. The CDR3 is 15 residues long. The CDR3 DNA follows: TGTGCCAGCAGCACCCGGGACGGACCCACAGATACGCAGTATTTT. Encoded protein: CASSTRDGPTDTQYF.

This chain connects TRBV5-4 to TRBJ1-2; a weak D match, TRBD1 (5 bases). Germline loops: CDR1 SGHNT, CDR2 YYREEE (reference sequence). The CDR3 has 14 amino acids. With 2 bases removed from V and 3 bases from J, the gap between germline ends came to 11 bases. The chain's CDR3 is CASSFPGQDYGYTF. DNA of the CDR3: TGTGCCAGCAGCTTTCCGGGGCAAGACTATGGCTACACCTTC. Full variable domain (outside the CDR3, taken from reference TRBV5-4 and TRBJ1-2): ETGVTQSPTHLIKTRGQQVTLRCSSQSGHNTVSWYQQALGQGPQFIFQYYREEENGRGNFPPRFSGLQFPNYSSELNVNALELDDSALYLCASSFPGQDYGYTFGSGTRLTVV.

The rearrangement uses TRBV19 and TRBJ1-1; D ambiguous. This CDR3 contains 11 residues. The germline V and J ends were trimmed by 5 bases and 10 bases, with 11 bases remaining between them. Germline CDR1 LNHDA, CDR2 SQIVND (reference sequence). The CDR3 loop reads CASSLNLRAFF. In DNA form, the CDR3 reads TGTGCCAGTAGTCTAAACCTGAGAGCTTTCTTT.

This clonotype was detected only a few times. The gene calls are TRBV2 and TRBJ2-2; TRBD1 matches at 7 bases. V lost 10 bases to trimming and J lost 4 bases; unmatched junction nucleotides: 9. This CDR3 comprises 14 residues. Germline loops: CDR1 SNHLY, CDR2 FYNNEI. The CDR3, as DNA: TGTGCCACCACGAGGACAGGTCTCACCGGGGAGCTGTTTTTT. The encoded protein is CATTRTGLTGELFF.

This clonotype has just one count. The chain is built from TRBV6-2 or TRBV6-3 and TRBJ1-5, with a possible D match to TRBD1 (5 bases). The V and J ends lost 4 bases and 4 bases respectively, with 23 bases between them. This CDR3 contains 18 residues. From germline, CDR1 is MNHEY and CDR2 SVGEGT. The CDR3 DNA sequence: TGTGCCAGCAGTTCCTCACAGGACACAAGATTAAGTAATCAGCCCCAGCATTTT. Translated, it gives CASSSSQDTRLSNQPQHF.

The chain carries TRBV25-1 and TRBJ2-2; D is undetermined. Trimming shortened V by 1 base and J by 2 bases, and 8 bases separated the two germline ends. The CDR3 totals 15 residues. The germline V gene encodes CDR1 MGHDK and CDR2 SYGVNS. The CDR3 nucleotides read TGTGCCAGCAGTGAATTGCTGGGTAACACCGGGGAGCTGTTTTTT. This gives the protein CASSELLGNTGELFF.

In this sample, this clonotype turned up many times. The chain uses TRBV27 and TRBJ1-2, with D possibly being TRBD1 (6 bases). Germline values: CDR1 MNHEY, CDR2 SMNVEV (reference sequence). The CDR3 loop spans 13 amino acids. The V and J ends lost 3 bases and 6 bases respectively, with 11 bases between them. CDR3 amino acids: CASSFRTADGYTF. CDR3 nucleotide sequence: TGTGCCAGCAGTTTTCGGACAGCGGATGGCTACACCTTC.